This T cell receptor beta chain is from a study of CD8+ T cells in alopecia areata. Study-wide background: Those treated were given oral tofacitinib at 5 to 10 mg twice daily.

Treatment here: oral pan-JAK inhibitor, 5-10 mg twice daily. As the sequencing template, cDNA was produced by extracting RNA and reverse transcribing it. The repertoire was sequenced with immunoSEQ multiplex PCR; TCRdb's copy has only in-frame clones and lacks some. The data contain roughly 76,000 clones, roughly 28% of them singletons. The receptor was isolated from a human donor with alopecia areata. This specimen consisted of CD8+ T cells sorted from blood, obtained at week 4, from a patient treated with tofacitinib.

The CDR3 loop is CASSLGLAGVGNEQFF. CDR3 sequence (DNA): TGTGCCAGCAGCCTAGGACTAGCGGGAGTAGGGAATGAGCAGTTCTTC. The chain carries TRBV14 and TRBJ2-1, with TRBD2 matching 13 bases. The ends lost 4 bases at V and 7 bases at J; junction bases unmatched: 7. Germline CDR1 and CDR2: SGHDN and FVKESK. The CDR3 contains 16 residues.